This is a list of T cell receptor beta chains from one sample in a study of blood T cell repertoires in COVID-19. Repertoires were generated with immunoSEQ multiplex PCR, while TCRdb's copy carries only in-frame clones and drops some. The data hold around 350,000 clones, with 70% to 90% observed a single time. The sequencing sample was made of peripheral blood. All receptors derive from a human donor in a cohort sampled during active COVID-19. Both conserved end residues are part of each CDR3. The D gene is left open where the match is weak.

CDR3: CASSAGNTEAFF; DNA: TGTGCCAGCAGCGCAGGGAACACTGAAGCTTTCTTT; J: TRBJ1-1; D: -; V: TRBV5-4
CDR3: CAISVDRAYGYTF; DNA: TGTGCCATCAGTGTCGACAGGGCGTATGGCTACACCTTC; J: TRBJ1-2; D: TRBD1; V: TRBV10-3
CDR3: CASSWTAANSPLHF; DNA: TGTGCCAGCAGTTGGACAGCAGCTAATTCACCCCTCCACTTT; J: TRBJ1-6; D: -; V: TRBV6-6
CDR3: CASSYTRLAGDETQYF; DNA: TGTGCCAGCAGTTACACCCGACTAGCGGGAGATGAGACCCAGTACTTC; J: TRBJ2-5; D: TRBD2; V: TRBV6-5
CDR3: CASSVVPLGSGDPYNEQFF; DNA: TGTGCCAGCAGCGTAGTCCCCCTGGGTAGCGGGGACCCCTACAATGAGCAGTTCTTC; J: TRBJ2-1; D: TRBD2; V: TRBV9
CDR3: CASSLDRGEQYF; DNA: TGTGCCAGCAGCTTAGATCGGGGTGAGCAGTACTTC; J: TRBJ2-7; D: -; V: TRBV7-8
CDR3: CASRPPGSQPQHF; DNA: TGTGCCAGCAGGCCCCCGGGGAGTCAGCCCCAGCATTTT; J: TRBJ1-5; D: -; V: TRBV28
CDR3: CASRTDRYYGYTF; DNA: TGTGCCAGCAGGACCGACAGATACTATGGCTACACCTTC; J: TRBJ1-2; D: -; V: TRBV6-5
CDR3: CASSPRQEETQYF; DNA: TGTGCCAGTAGTCCACGACAGGAAGAGACCCAGTACTTC; J: TRBJ2-5; D: -; V: TRBV19
CDR3: CASSVSPGLAGPDSYNEQFF; DNA: TGCGCCAGCAGCGTATCTCCGGGACTAGCGGGTCCGGACTCCTACAATGAGCAGTTCTTC; J: TRBJ2-1; D: TRBD2; V: TRBV5-1
CDR3: CASSFCKRSYEQYF; DNA: TGTGCCAGCAGCTTCTGTAAGAGGTCCTACGAGCAGTACTTC; J: TRBJ2-7; D: -; V: TRBV11-3